This TCR beta chain was obtained from a study of early T cells in non-severe SARS-CoV-2 infection. In TCRdb, the 5' RACE reads were re-called with MiXCR into one record per CDR3 protein. The profile shows some 96,000 distinct CDR3 sequences, 11% of them singletons. The length of the CDR3 is 16 residues. The V end was cut by 3 bases, the J end by 2 bases, with 18 bases between. Germline CDR1 and CDR2: DFQATT and SNEGSKA (reference sequence). Only a few counts were recorded for this clonotype. J is TRBJ2-3 and V is TRBV20-1; D is tentatively TRBD1 or TRBD2 (5 bases each). The source of this sequence is an adult who was a healthcare worker with PCR-confirmed SARS-CoV-2 infection or an uninfected control (not recorded which). Material: whole blood, obtained at baseline. The CDR3 sequence is CSASAGTIGYTDTQYF. Here the CDR3 DNA reads TGCAGTGCTAGTGCCGGGACCATAGGTTACACAGATACGCAGTATTTT.